Listed below are T cell receptor beta chains from one sample, sequenced in a study of CD8+ T cells in alopecia areata. Data came from immunoSEQ multiplex PCR; TCRdb stores just in-frame clones and leaves some out. This sample has roughly 120,000 clones; 55% to 80% occur once, and the top ten carry roughly 2.8%. The sample consisted of CD4+ T cells sorted from blood. Source of these receptors: a human donor in good health. The CDR3 runs from the conserved cysteine through the conserved F or W. D genes are given only for firm matches. Clone sizes are given selectively: once, few, many, or a class where the clone is expanded.

TRBJ2-1 . . TRBV29-1 TGCAGCGCCCGACGGGGCAATGAGCAGTTCTTC CSARRGNEQFF
TRBJ2-2 . many TRBV7-3 TGTGCCAGCAGCTCGTACGGCACCGGGGAGCTGTTTTTT CASSSYGTGELFF
TRBJ1-2 TRBD1 once TRBV2 TGTGCCAGCAGTCCACAGGGGATGGATGGCTACACCTTC CASSPQGMDGYTF
TRBJ1-5 . . TRBV6-1 TGTGCCAGCAGTGAAGGGACAGCGTATTTGCCCCAGCATTTT CASSEGTAYLPQHF
TRBJ2-7 . . TRBV11-2 TGTGCCAGCAGATCCCTGCGGGGGCTTTTCCCCGAGCAGTACTTC CASRSLRGLFPEQYF
TRBJ1-1 . few TRBV30 TGTGCCTGGAGTCCATCCGGGGCCTCTGAAGCTTTCTTT CAWSPSGASEAFF
TRBJ1-1 . . TRBV6-1 TGTGCCAGCAAGGAGTTCCTGAACACTGAAGCTTTCTTT CASKEFLNTEAFF
TRBJ1-4 . . TRBV19 TGTGCCAGTAGTATGCAGGGTGACAAACTGTTTTTT CASSMQGDKLFF
TRBJ2-3 . . TRBV5-6 TGTGCCAGCACCTATGCGAGCGCCCCCACAGATACGCAGTATTTT CASTYASAPTDTQYF
TRBJ2-2 TRBD1 . TRBV29-1 TGCAGCGTCGAATTAGGACAGGGGTTCCTGAACACCGGGGAGCTGTTTTTT CSVELGQGFLNTGELFF
TRBJ1-2 . . TRBV28 TGTGCCACGAATTGGGCGGATGGCTACACCTTC CATNWADGYTF
TRBJ1-1 . . TRBV29-1 TGCAGCGTTGGGGAGCTGGGTGAAGCTTTCTTT CSVGELGEAFF
TRBJ2-6 . few TRBV29-1 TGCAGCGCCGTGGAGGGGTACCAAAAGGCCAACGTCCTGACTTTC CSAVEGYQKANVLTF
TRBJ2-5 . . TRBV15 TGTGCCACCAGCAGAGATCCCTTGGGAGAGACCCAGTACTTC CATSRDPLGETQYF
TRBJ1-2 . . TRBV5-6 TGTGCCAGCAGGCCGGGACAAAACTATGGCTACACCTTC CASRPGQNYGYTF
TRBJ1-5 TRBD1 . TRBV30 TGTGCCTATTCCCCAGGGGGCTTGAGCAATCAGCCCCAGCATTTT CAYSPGGLSNQPQHF
TRBJ2-5 . . TRBV29-1 TGCAGCGTTGTAGGCAGGACTCAAGACAAGGGGACCCAGTACTTC CSVVGRTQDKGTQYF
TRBJ1-1 . . TRBV27 TGTGCCAGCAGTCCCTTGACAGAAAACACTGAAGCTTTCTTT CASSPLTENTEAFF
TRBJ2-5 . . TRBV6-5 TGTGCCAGCAGTTACACGGTCCAGGGCCAAGAGACCCAGTACTTC CASSYTVQGQETQYF
TRBJ2-1 . once TRBV6-5 TGTGCCAGCAGCCGAACTTATGGGGAGCAGTTCTTC CASSRTYGEQFF
TRBJ2-6 . . TRBV27 TGTGCCAGCAGTTTATTGGGGTCTGGGGCCAACGTCCTGACTTTC CASSLLGSGANVLTF
TRBJ1-2 . . TRBV30 TGTGCCTGGACTTCGGGAACTAACTATGGCTACACCTTC CAWTSGTNYGYTF
TRBJ1-1 . . TRBV2 TGTGCCAGCAGTGAACAGGGCACTGAAGCTTTCTTT CASSEQGTEAFF
TRBJ2-2 . . TRBV19 TGTGCCAGTAGTATAGTCCCAGGGGGGAGTTACGCCGGGGAGCTGTTTTTT CASSIVPGGSYAGELFF
TRBJ2-2 . few TRBV30 TGTGCCTGGAGTCAAGGCCTGGAGTACGGGGAGCTGTTTTTT CAWSQGLEYGELFF
TRBJ2-5 TRBD2 . TRBV4-2 TGTGCCAGCAGCCAAGTTGCCGGGGGGGCGGGAGAGACCCAGTACTTC CASSQVAGGAGETQYF
TRBJ1-3 . few TRBV7-2 TGTGCCAGCAGCTTACAAGGAACAATCTCTGGAAACACCATATATTTT CASSLQGTISGNTIYF
TRBJ2-1 . few TRBV7-2 TGTGCCAGCAGCGTACGAGACTTCTATGAGCAGTTCTTC CASSVRDFYEQFF
TRBJ1-5 . . TRBV4-1 TGCGCCAGCAGCCAAGACCTGGGTGGTCAGCCCCAGCATTTT CASSQDLGGQPQHF
TRBJ1-6 . . TRBV5-6 TGTGCCAGCAGCTCGGGAATGAGCAGCTATAATTCACCCCTCCACTTT CASSSGMSSYNSPLHF
TRBJ2-5 TRBD1 few TRBV18 TGTGCCAGCTCACCCGGGACAGGCCAAGAGACCCAGTACTTC CASSPGTGQETQYF
TRBJ2-6 . . TRBV2 TGTGCCAGCACCACAGACTCTGGGGCCAACGTCCTGACTTTC CASTTDSGANVLTF
TRBJ2-7 . . TRBV30 TGTGCCTGGAGCCCGGACATCCACGAGCAGTACTTC CAWSPDIHEQYF
TRBJ1-2 . . TRBV23-1 TGCGCCAGCAGTCAAACGGACAGCCGTTTTAACTATGGCTACACCTTC CASSQTDSRFNYGYTF
TRBJ2-1 TRBD1 few TRBV30 TGTGCCTGGTTCGGGGACAACAGGGGTAGTGAGCAGTTCTTC CAWFGDNRGSEQFF
TRBJ2-5 . . TRBV29-1 TGCAGCGTCGTCCGAGTTGGGACCGCCGGAGAGACCCAGTACTTC CSVVRVGTAGETQYF
TRBJ1-5 . . TRBV30 TGTGCCTGGAATACGGATAGCAATCAGCCCCAGCATTTT CAWNTDSNQPQHF
TRBJ1-1 TRBD1 . TRBV30 TGTGCCTGGAGTCAGGGGGTGGCTGAAGCTTTCTTT CAWSQGVAEAFF
TRBJ2-4 . . TRBV2 TGTGCCAGCAGTGAGAGGGCAGTAGCCAAAAACATTCAGTACTTC CASSERAVAKNIQYF
TRBJ1-1 TRBD1 . TRBV5-1 TGCGCCAGCAGCTTGACAGGGGGCAACACTGAAGCTTTCTTT CASSLTGGNTEAFF
TRBJ1-1 . . TRBV4-2 TGTGCCAGCAGCCAAGAGGGTCTGATCAACACTGAAGCTTTCTTT CASSQEGLINTEAFF
TRBJ2-1 TRBD2 . TRBV5-1 TGCGCCAGCAGCTTGGAGGAGCGGGGGGACAATGAGCAGTTCTTC CASSLEERGDNEQFF
TRBJ1-2 . few TRBV7-2 TGTGCCAGCAGCCCAGGAGGGAGGGTTGGCTACACCTTC CASSPGGRVGYTF
TRBJ2-5 . . TRBV27 TGTGCCAGCGGGGACACGCGTGAGACCCAGTACTTC CASGDTRETQYF
TRBJ2-5 . . TRBV5-1 TGCGCCAGCAGCTTAGCTCGAGGGGAGACCCAGTACTTC CASSLARGETQYF
TRBJ2-5 . . TRBV7-2 TGTGCCAGCAGCTCTAGGGAGACCCAGTACTTC CASSSRETQYF
TRBJ2-7 . . TRBV15 TGTGCCACCAGCAGAGACACAAGGGGCTCCTACGAGCAGTACTTC CATSRDTRGSYEQYF
TRBJ2-4 . few TRBV27 TGTGCCAGCAGTTTATCGCTAGGGAACATTCAGTACTTC CASSLSLGNIQYF
TRBJ1-1 . . TRBV30 TGTGCCTGGGGGGACGGGTCGAACACTGAAGCTTTCTTT CAWGDGSNTEAFF